What follows are 26 T cell receptor beta chains derived from one specimen sequenced in a study of T cells after yellow fever vaccination. TCRdb passed the 5' RACE reads through MiXCR, listing each CDR3 protein once. The table includes hundreds of thousands of distinct CDR3 sequences, roughly 9.4% detected once. The sequences come from PBMCs, collected on the day of the first yellow fever vaccination. Receptors originate from a man between 18 and 35 years old who received the YFV17D yellow fever vaccine.

This chain connects TRBV18 to TRBJ2-1; D remains unclear. Per germline, CDR1 KGHSH and CDR2 LQKENI. The CDR3 is made up of 14 amino acids. Trimming cost V 3 bases and J 8 bases, with 14 bases left between them. CDR3 DNA: TGTGCCAGCTCACCGAAAGTGCAGTACGATGAGCAGTTCTTC. It yields the protein CASSPKVQYDEQFF.

This clonotype was counted at least ten times. The chain combines TRBV6-6 with TRBJ1-1; D remains unclear. Germline lookup yields CDR1 MNHNY and CDR2 SVGAGI (reference sequence). V was pared by 6 bases and J by 6 bases, with 11 bases between. The CDR3 extends over 12 amino acids. This chain's CDR3 is CASSRPLAEAFF. The CDR3 DNA is TGTGCCAGCAGCCGACCGTTGGCTGAAGCTTTCTTT.

This chain links TRBV18 with TRBJ2-5; either TRBD1 or TRBD2 may fit D (5 bases each). CDR3 length: 13 amino acids. Trimming pared 4 bases from V and 3 bases from J, leaving 9 bases between. In germline, CDR1 is KGHSH, CDR2 LQKENI. The CDR3 sequence: CASSRGRKETQYF. The CDR3, as DNA: TGTGCCAGCTCACGGGGACGGAAAGAGACCCAGTACTTC.

This clonotype has more than one count but fewer than ten. This chain links TRBV5-1 with TRBJ2-3; no reliable D call. The CDR3 is 15 amino acids. Trimming took 4 bases from V and 1 from J, leaving 13 bases between them. CDR1 and CDR2 from the germline V gene are SGHRS and YFSETQ. The CDR3 nucleotides read TGCGCCAGCAGCCCGGTGTTTTCCGGCACAGATACGCAGTATTTT. It is translated as CASSPVFSGTDTQYF.

This clonotype has more than one count but fewer than ten. The CDR3 DNA sequence: TGCGCCAGCAGCCTGTCACCTCGGGACATTCAGTACTTC. This codes for CASSLSPRDIQYF. The V gene is TRBV4-3, the J gene TRBJ2-4, with D unresolved. The CDR3 sequence is 13 residues long. Deletions cut 4 bases from V and 8 bases from J, with 12 bases between. CDR1 LGHNA and CDR2 YSLEER come from the germline V gene.

This clonotype was observed a handful of times. This chain uses TRBV25-1 with TRBJ1-6, with unresolved D. This CDR3 has 15 amino acids. CDR1 is MGHDK and CDR2 is SYGVNS in the germline V gene. V lost 1 base, J lost 6 bases, and 10 bases lay in between. Here the CDR3 reads CASSESRRANSPLHF. DNA of the CDR3: TGTGCCAGCAGTGAATCGAGAAGAGCTAATTCACCCCTCCACTTT.

This clonotype was detected a few times. The genes are TRBV30 and TRBJ1-3; no clear D. The germline V and J ends were trimmed by 2 bases and 0 bases, with 8 bases remaining between them. Germline-derived CDR1 and CDR2 are GTSNPN and SVGIG (reference sequence). The CDR3 covers 14 residues. The CDR3 sequence is CAWSLPSSGNTIYF. In DNA, the CDR3 is TGTGCCTGGAGTCTCCCGAGCTCTGGAAACACCATATATTTT. Using reference TRBV30 and TRBJ1-3 for the parts outside the CDR3, the full variable domain is SQTIHQWPATLVQPVGSPLSLECTVEGTSNPNLYWYRQAAGRGLQLLFYSVGIGQISSEVPQNLSASRPQDRQFILSSKKLLLSDSGFYLCAWSLPSSGNTIYFGEGSWLTVV.

This clonotype was found many times. The V gene is TRBV2, the J gene TRBJ2-1; D not resolved. The V gene's germline CDR1 is SNHLY and CDR2 FYNNEI. Trimming cost V 1 base and J 8 bases, with 15 bases left between them. The CDR3 is 15 amino acids. Here the CDR3 reads CASSEDSEHGYEQFF. The CDR3 bases are TGTGCCAGCAGTGAAGACTCCGAGCATGGCTATGAGCAGTTCTTC.

The CDR3 sequence is CASSLGHQSTDTQYF. CDR3 nucleotide sequence: TGTGCCAGCAGCTTGGGCCACCAAAGCACAGATACGCAGTATTTT. The V and J genes are TRBV11-3 and TRBJ2-3; D not certain. Per germline, CDR1 SGHNT and CDR2 YENEEA. Trimming shortened V by 3 bases and J by 0 bases, and 10 bases separated the two germline ends. This CDR3 spans 15 amino acids.

This clonotype was seen only a few times. The V and J genes are TRBV4-1 and TRBJ1-1; D is unclear. Per the germline V gene, CDR1 is MGHRA and CDR2 is YSYEKL. The V end lost 1 base, the J end lost 5 bases, and 20 bases lay between the germline ends. The CDR3 extends over 17 amino acids. The CDR3 sequence is CASSQASGWGMGTEAFF. CDR3 bases: TGCGCCAGCAGCCAAGCTTCGGGGTGGGGAATGGGGACTGAAGCTTTCTTT.

V usage is TRBV5-1 and J usage is TRBJ2-1; TRBD2 matches at 11 bases. The J segment lost 6 bases and the V segment lost 0 bases, leaving 11 bases of the junction unmatched. The CDR3 sequence is 18 residues long. The germline V gene encodes CDR1 SGHRS and CDR2 YFSETQ. CDR3 nucleotide sequence: TGCGCCAGCAGCTTGGGTCTAGCGGGGGGCCCTGTCGGCAATGAGCAGTTCTTC. Translating it yields CASSLGLAGGPVGNEQFF.

This clonotype turned up a few times. The chain combines TRBV7-3 with TRBJ2-2; TRBD1 aligns across 7 bases. V shed 6 bases, J shed 0 bases, and the junction held 10 bases outside the gene matches. The CDR3 has 17 amino acids. Germline V lookup: CDR1 SGHTA, CDR2 FQGTGA. The CDR3 sequence: CASRGPRDSSNTGELFF. For the CDR3, the DNA is TGTGCCAGCAGAGGCCCCCGGGACAGCTCGAACACCGGGGAGCTGTTTTTT.

The chain carries TRBV4-1 and TRBJ1-4; weak D call: TRBD1 (5 bases). The CDR3 has 13 residues. The V gene lost 1 base and the J gene lost 8 bases, with 8 bases spanning the gap. Germline CDR1 is MGHRA and CDR2 is YSYEKL. DNA of the CDR3: TGCGCCAGCAGCCAAGCCGGGGACGAAAAACTGTTTTTT. This sequence encodes CASSQAGDEKLFF.

This clonotype was seen a handful of times. The CDR3: CASSLASYTGELFF. The CDR3 bases are TGTGCCAGCAGCTTGGCGTCCTACACCGGGGAGCTGTTTTTT. The rearrangement links TRBV7-9 to TRBJ2-2, with D hard to call. Germline V gene data show CDR1 as SEHNR and CDR2 as FQNEAQ (reference sequence). This CDR3 spans 14 amino acids. V lost 3 bases to trimming and J lost 3 bases, with 8 bases between them.

In this sample, this clonotype turned up a few times. The chain has TRBV28 and TRBJ1-1; D not resolved. Deletions cut 5 bases from V and 4 bases from J, with 17 bases between. The CDR3 spans 15 residues. Germline loops: CDR1 MDHEN, CDR2 SYDVKM. Here the CDR3 reads CASSHHPGLSTEAFF. The CDR3 bases are TGTGCCAGCAGTCATCATCCAGGCCTCAGCACTGAAGCTTTCTTT. Full variable domain (remainder filled in from reference TRBV28 and TRBJ1-1): DVKVTQSSRYLVKRTGEKVFLECVQDMDHENMFWYRQDPGLGLRLIYFSYDVKMKEKGDIPEGYSVSREKKERFSLILESASTNQTSMYLCASSHHPGLSTEAFFGQGTRLTVV.

V is TRBV12-3 or TRBV12-4 and J is TRBJ1-1; 9 bases match TRBD1. CDR3 size: 13 residues. Germline trimming cut 5 bases from V and 5 bases from J; bases unmatched to any gene: 3. This CDR3 reads CASSATGGTEAFF. The CDR3 nucleotides read TGTGCCAGCAGTGCGACAGGGGGGACTGAAGCTTTCTTT.

The chain combines TRBV9 with TRBJ2-3; D call uncertain. The CDR3 contains 13 residues. Germline CDR1 SGDLS, CDR2 YYNGEE. V was clipped by 4 bases and J by 0 bases, with 6 bases between them. CDR3 region: CASSFWSTDTQYF. The CDR3 DNA sequence: TGTGCCAGCAGCTTTTGGAGCACAGATACGCAGTATTTT.

This clonotype has a handful of counts. The V and J genes are TRBV20-1 and TRBJ2-7, with 11 bases identical to TRBD1. The ends lost 7 bases at V and 4 bases at J; junction bases unmatched: 3. Germline CDR1 DFQATT, CDR2 SNEGSKA (reference sequence). The CDR3 is 12 amino acids. For the CDR3, the DNA is TGCAGTGTGGACAGGGGGCTGTACGAGCAGTACTTC. Its translation is CSVDRGLYEQYF.

The chain links TRBV28 to TRBJ2-3; TRBD2 might be the D (6 bases). Between the trimmed V and J ends, which lost 8 bases and 4 bases, there was a span of 13 bases. This CDR3 is 13 amino acids long. Germline CDR1 and CDR2: MDHEN and SYDVKM. CDR3 amino acids: CASRNPGADTQYF. In DNA, the CDR3 is TGTGCCAGCCGCAATCCGGGGGCAGATACGCAGTATTTT.

This clonotype occurred a few times. The chain uses TRBV9 and TRBJ1-2, with 7 positions matching TRBD1. The CDR3 loop spans 14 amino acids. Unmatched junction bases numbered 4, after V lost 2 bases and J lost 3 bases. Germline V gene data show CDR1 as SGDLS and CDR2 as YYNGEE. The CDR3 sequence: CASSVEGQHYGYTF. The CDR3 DNA follows: TGTGCCAGCAGCGTGGAGGGACAGCACTATGGCTACACCTTC.

V gene TRBV7-2 combines with J gene TRBJ2-1, with D unresolved. Germline CDR1 and CDR2: SGHTA and FQGNSA. V gave up 4 bases and J gave up 9 bases, with 16 bases separating them. The CDR3 length is 14 residues. The CDR3 is CASSWWIPSGEQFF. The DNA of the CDR3 is TGTGCCAGCAGCTGGTGGATCCCATCCGGTGAGCAGTTCTTC. The complete variable domain, with remaining parts taken from reference TRBV7-2 and TRBJ2-1, reads GAGVSQSPSNKVTEKGKDVELRCDPISGHTALYWYRQSLGQGLEFLIYFQGNSAPDKSGLPSDRFSAERTGGSVSTLTIQRTQQEDSAVYLCASSWWIPSGEQFFGPGTRLTVL.

This clonotype was seen a handful of times. The V call is TRBV5-1, the J call TRBJ1-2, with TRBD1 as a possible D gene (6 bases). Per the germline V gene, CDR1 is SGHRS and CDR2 is YFSETQ. CDR3 length: 16 residues. V lost 5 bases and J lost 4, with 21 bases in between. CDR3 sequence (DNA): TGCGCCAGCAGTCCGGGACAAGGCCTTCTTTTCTATGGCTACACCTTC. Its translation is CASSPGQGLLFYGYTF.

This clonotype appeared a few times. This sequence joins TRBV15 and TRBJ1-4, with a weak D call TRBD1 (6 bases). CDR1 and CDR2 from the germline V gene are LNHNV and YYDKDF (reference sequence). The V end was cut by 5 bases, the J end by 6 bases, with 16 bases between. The CDR3 has 15 amino acids. CDR3 bases: TGTGCCACCAGCGGGAACAGGGAGAGTTATGAAAAACTGTTTTTT. Translation gives CATSGNRESYEKLFF.

This clonotype was observed a few times. The chain recombines TRBV20-1 with TRBJ2-3, with a possible D match to TRBD2 (6 bases). The germline V gene encodes CDR1 DFQATT and CDR2 SNEGSKA (reference sequence). The CDR3 runs 16 residues. Trimming removed 3 bases at V and 5 bases at J, with 21 bases between. CDR3: CSASGVARGTLDTQYF. DNA of the CDR3: TGCAGTGCTAGTGGGGTGGCCCGCGGGACTCTAGATACGCAGTATTTT.

The CDR3 loop reads CASRTGQGHYNEQFF. The CDR3 nucleotides read TGTGCCAGCAGGACAGGACAGGGCCACTACAATGAGCAGTTCTTC. The rearrangement links TRBV5-5 to TRBJ2-1; 8 bases are a match to TRBD1. CDR1 is SGHKS and CDR2 is YYEKEE in the germline V gene (reference sequence). CDR3 length equals 15 residues. V dropped 5 bases and J dropped 3; count of bases not matched to a gene: 7.

This clonotype was observed a few times. This sequence joins TRBV5-1 and TRBJ2-2; TRBD2 agrees at 8 bases. Per germline, CDR1 SGHRS and CDR2 YFSETQ. V lost 1 base, J lost 7 bases, and 18 bases stayed unmatched. The CDR3 contains 19 residues. The CDR3 spells CASSLTPSLAEWRGGELFF. The CDR3 DNA reads as TGCGCCAGCAGCTTGACCCCCTCACTAGCGGAATGGAGGGGCGGGGAGCTGTTTTTT.